One and the same sample provided the 20 T cell receptor beta chains below, sequenced in a study of cytomegalovirus exposure and HLA in healthy donors. With 60 Vbeta and 13 Jbeta primers, the PCR was carried out. Only in-frame clones appear in the TCRdb table, and some are missing; sequencing was by immunoSEQ multiplex PCR. This repertoire shows about 180,000 clones, about 73% found once; its top ten account for 13%. Sequences were obtained from PBMCs. The source is a woman between 50 and 59 years old in good health and CMV-seropositive.

This clone was seen just once. The gene calls are TRBV30 and TRBJ2-1, with 12 bases that match TRBD2. V trimming: 2 bases; J trimming: 6 bases; junction bases outside the gene matches: 11. CDR1 and CDR2 from the germline V gene are GTSNPN and SVGIG (reference sequence). The CDR3 loop spans 17 amino acids. In nucleotides, the CDR3 is TGTGCCTGGAGTAGTCCCCTCCTAGCGGGGGGGCGCAATGAGCAGTTCTTC. It encodes CAWSSPLLAGGRNEQFF.

The V gene is TRBV5-1, the J gene TRBJ2-2; TRBD2 agrees at 11 bases. Trimming removed 7 bases from V and 6 bases from J; junction bases left unmatched: 5. Germline CDR1 SGHRS, CDR2 YFSETQ. CDR3 length: 14 residues. CDR3 in amino acids: CASSLAGGAGELFF. In DNA, the CDR3 is TGCGCCAGCTCCTTAGCGGGGGGGGCCGGGGAGCTGTTTTTT.

The chain joins TRBV5-1 to TRBJ2-2, with D tentatively TRBD2 (6 bases). CDR1 and CDR2 from the germline V gene are SGHRS and YFSETQ. The V and J ends lost 4 bases and 3 bases respectively, with 10 bases between them. This CDR3 spans 14 amino acids. In DNA, the CDR3 is TGCGCCAGCAGCCGGGACTCCCACACCGGGGAGCTGTTTTTT. Translating gives CASSRDSHTGELFF. Full variable domain (remainder filled in from reference TRBV5-1 and TRBJ2-2): KAGVTQTPRYLIKTRGQQVTLSCSPISGHRSVSWYQQTPGQGLQFLFEYFSETQRNKGNFPGRFSGRQFSNSRSEMNVSTLELGDSALYLCASSRDSHTGELFFGEGSRLTVL.

The V gene is TRBV27, the J gene TRBJ1-6; the match to TRBD1 covers 12 bases. Losses at the gene ends were 6 bases for V and 10 bases for J; bases not matched to a gene: 7. Germline loops: CDR1 MNHEY, CDR2 SMNVEV (reference sequence). The CDR3 extends over 15 amino acids. In DNA form, the CDR3 reads TGTGCCAGCAGGGTGGGACAGGGGGCGCGATCACCCCTCCACTTT. Residues: CASRVGQGARSPLHF.

The chain joins TRBV10-3 to TRBJ2-7; D possibly corresponds to TRBD2 (6 bases). The germline V gene has CDR1 ENHRY and CDR2 SYGVKD. The CDR3 has 13 residues. V was clipped by 2 bases and J by 8 bases, with 13 bases between them. The CDR3 DNA reads as TGTGCCATCAGTGAGCACGAAGCGGGTAAGCAGTACTTC. Amino acids: CAISEHEAGKQYF.

The chain has TRBV5-1 and TRBJ2-1; D is perhaps TRBD1 (5 bases). The CDR3 consists of 14 residues. The V end was cut by 0 bases, the J end by 5 bases, with 9 bases between. Germline V gene data show CDR1 as SGHRS and CDR2 as YFSETQ. The CDR3 DNA is TGCGCCAGCAGCTTGGAACAGGCCAACAATGAGCAGTTCTTC. It is translated as CASSLEQANNEQFF.

This chain links TRBV27 with TRBJ1-2, with D tentatively TRBD1 (5 bases). The CDR3 consists of 11 residues. CDR1 and CDR2 (germline): MNHEY, SMNVEV (reference sequence). The V gene lost 9 bases and the J gene lost 4 bases, with 9 bases spanning the gap. CDR3 DNA: TGTGCCAGAGGGGATTCCTATGGCTACACCTTC. Its translation is CARGDSYGYTF.

This clone was detected only a few times. The chain carries TRBV30 and TRBJ2-1; 7 bases fit TRBD2. J was trimmed by 5 bases and V by 0 bases; bases with no gene match: 7. The CDR3 totals 15 residues. The germline gives CDR1 GTSNPN, CDR2 SVGIG (reference sequence). CDR3 loop: CAWSVKSGANNEQFF. The CDR3 DNA reads as TGTGCCTGGAGTGTAAAAAGCGGGGCCAACAATGAGCAGTTCTTC.

This clone is a singleton in its sample. The rearrangement links TRBV7-3 to TRBJ2-3, with 9 bases matching TRBD2. The CDR3 is 15 amino acids. Germline assignment: CDR1 SGHTA and CDR2 FQGTGA. V shed 3 bases, J shed 5 bases, and the junction held 6 bases outside the gene matches. CDR3 protein: CASSFAGGAVDTQYF. The DNA of the CDR3 is TGTGCCAGCAGCTTTGCGGGGGGGGCTGTAGATACGCAGTATTTT.

The chain joins TRBV6-5 to TRBJ1-2, with a tentative D call TRBD1 (5 bases). The CDR3 is 12 amino acids. Trimming cost V 2 bases and J 8 bases, with 9 bases left between them. Germline loops: CDR1 MNHEY, CDR2 SVGAGI. DNA for the CDR3: TGTGCCAGCAGTTACGAGGGGAGGGGCTACACCTTC. Translating it yields CASSYEGRGYTF.

There are a few counts of this clone. The chain recombines TRBV7-8 with TRBJ2-5; tentatively, D is TRBD2 (6 bases). V was pared by 1 base and J by 3 bases, with 15 bases between. The length of the CDR3 is 16 residues. Germline V CDR1 and CDR2: SGHVS, FQNEAQ. CDR3 sequence reads: CASSLVVMGGEETQYF. In DNA form, the CDR3 reads TGTGCCAGCAGCTTAGTGGTGATGGGGGGAGAAGAGACCCAGTACTTC.

The chain employs TRBV7-8 and TRBJ2-1, with 10 nucleotides matching TRBD2. After removal of 5 bases from V and 7 bases from J, the junction contained 11 bases not matched to a gene. CDR1 and CDR2 from the germline V gene are SGHVS and FQNEAQ. The CDR3 sequence is 16 residues long. The CDR3 DNA sequence: TGTGCCAGCAGCGCTAGCCGGCTAGCGGGGGTAAATGAGCAGTTCTTC. It is translated as CASSASRLAGVNEQFF. The full variable domain, with the rest looked up from reference TRBV7-8 and TRBJ2-1, is GAGVSQSPRYKVAKRGQDVALRCDPISGHVSLFWYQQALGQGPEFLTYFQNEAQLDKSGLPSDRFFAERPEGSVSTLKIQRTQQEDSAVYLCASSASRLAGVNEQFFGPGTRLTVL.

The rearrangement joins TRBV6-1 to TRBJ1-2; 8 nucleotides match TRBD1. The CDR3 is 15 residues long. Germline lookup yields CDR1 MNHNS and CDR2 SASEGT. Trimming took 0 bases from V and 4 from J; bases not matched to a gene: 4. CDR3 region: CASSEATGGIYGYTF. The CDR3 coding sequence is TGTGCCAGCAGTGAAGCCACAGGGGGGATCTATGGCTACACCTTC.

The chain combines TRBV14 with TRBJ2-2; the D gene is possibly TRBD1 (5 bases). This CDR3 is built from 14 residues. The V end lost 4 bases, the J end lost 3 bases, and 9 bases lay between the germline ends. Per the germline V gene, CDR1 is SGHDN and CDR2 is FVKESK. The CDR3 loop reads CASSRTHYTGELFF. The CDR3 nucleotides read TGTGCCAGCAGCCGGACACATTACACCGGGGAGCTGTTTTTT.

The chain is built from TRBV14 and TRBJ2-7; D may be TRBD1 (5 bases). V was cut by 3 bases and J by 3 bases, with 6 bases left in between. Looked up from germline, CDR1 is SGHDN and CDR2 is FVKESK. CDR3 length equals 12 residues. The CDR3 DNA is TGTGCCAGCAGCCAGACAGTCTACGAGCAGTACTTC. This gives the protein CASSQTVYEQYF.

The chain recombines TRBV6-6 with TRBJ1-3, with unresolved D. This CDR3 spans 16 amino acids. Germline V gives CDR1 MNHNY, CDR2 SVGAGI (reference sequence). The ends were cut back, 0 bases at V and 0 bases at J, with 9 bases in the middle. CDR3: CASSYSQFPSGNTIYF. The DNA of the CDR3 is TGTGCCAGCAGTTACTCGCAGTTCCCCTCTGGAAACACCATATATTTT.

The chain combines TRBV6-5 with TRBJ2-7; 7 positions agree with TRBD1. CDR3 length: 15 amino acids. The germline V gene encodes CDR1 MNHEY and CDR2 SVGAGI. V lost 5 bases and J lost 6; bases outside the gene matches: 13. The CDR3 sequence: CASSPSGRGRREQYF. The CDR3 nucleotides read TGTGCCAGCAGTCCCTCGGGTAGGGGGCGCCGCGAGCAGTACTTC.

The chain uses TRBV6-6 and TRBJ1-1; D unresolved. Trimming stripped 6 bases from V and 7 bases from J, with 12 bases between. The CDR3 spans 12 residues. Per the germline V gene, CDR1 is MNHNY and CDR2 is SVGAGI (reference sequence). DNA of the CDR3: TGTGCCAGCAGCCTAGGTGGAAGTGAAGCTTTCTTT. Translation: CASSLGGSEAFF.

The J gene is TRBJ2-1, the V gene TRBV2; the D gene is possibly TRBD1 (6 bases). Per germline, CDR1 SNHLY and CDR2 FYNNEI. The V end lost 4 bases, the J end lost 14 bases, and 18 bases lay between the germline ends. CDR3 length equals 13 residues. This CDR3 reads CASSVDRTLGEFF. The CDR3 DNA reads TGTGCCAGCAGTGTTGACAGGACACTAGGGGAGTTCTTC.

The chain recombines TRBV5-1 with TRBJ1-2, with D possibly matching TRBD1 (6 bases). Trimming removed 3 bases at V and 0 bases at J, with 12 bases between. Looked up from germline, CDR1 is SGHRS and CDR2 is YFSETQ. CDR3 size: 15 residues. The CDR3 nucleotides are TGCGCCAGCAGCTCAGGGACAATAACTAACTATGGCTACACCTTC. This translates into CASSSGTITNYGYTF.